Below are 11 T cell receptor gamma chains sequenced from a single sample in a study of γδ T cells in repeated Plasmodium falciparum infection. Bulk repertoires came from Vgamma9/Vdelta2+ or Vdelta2-negative gammadelta T cells flow-sorted from PBMC. TCRdb used CATT to re-call clones from the multiplex PCR reads. Counted here are 11,000 to 15,000 gamma-chain clones, under 2% occurring once; the ten biggest clones make up about 29%. Sequencing was performed on gamma-delta T cells from blood. Receptors originate from a pool of human donors (malaria-infected and uninfected, not separated).

The J gene was not called, though the V gene is TRGV2. Germline V lookup: CDR1 EGSNGY, CDR2 YDSYNSKV. The CDR3 spans 13 residues. In DNA, the CDR3 is TGTGCCACCTGGGACGGCCCCTGGTCTTGGGAACTCTTT. It specifies CATWDGPWSWELF.

The table lists this clone with many counts. The TCRdb protein, from a much larger clone, departs from this DNA's translation at residue 4, likely by read error; the protein shown derives from the DNA. The chain recombines TRGV9 with TRGJP. TCRdb leaves out the J gene; it was filled in here by matching the DNA to germline. CDR3 size: 15 residues. CDR1 is GITISATS, CDR2 ISYDGTV, per germline (reference sequence). Losses at the gene ends were 9 bases for V and 7 bases for J; bases not matched to a gene: 9. The chain's CDR3 is CALRGNELGKKIKVF. The CDR3 region has the DNA TGTGCCTTGCGGGGAAACGAGTTGGGCAAAAAAATCAAGGTATTT.

This clone was counted ten times or more. The protein TCRdb gives is from a much larger clone and does not agree with this DNA's translation at residue 7, likely a read error; the protein shown here comes from the DNA. The chain has TRGV9 and TRGJ1 or TRGJ2. The CDR3 runs to 13 residues. Germline V gene sequence: CDR1 GITISATS, CDR2 ISYDGTV (reference sequence). V lost 2 bases, J lost 3 bases, and 4 bases stayed unmatched. CDR3 region: CALWEEPYYKKLF. CDR3 DNA: TGTGCCTTGTGGGAGGAACCTTATTATAAGAAACTCTTT.

By sample fraction, this clone is medium-sized. The chain is built from TRGV9 and TRGJP1. Germline V gives CDR1 GITISATS, CDR2 ISYDGTV (reference sequence). The CDR3 sequence is 14 residues long. Trimming cost V 6 bases and J 0 bases; bases outside gene matches: 4. In nucleotides, the CDR3 is TGTGCCTTGTGGACACATACCACTGGTTGGTTCAAGATATTT. Protein product: CALWTHTTGWFKIF.

This clone was recorded many times. The protein in TCRdb stems from a much larger clone and differs at residue 7 from this DNA's translation, likely a read error; here the protein is translated from the DNA. The sample carries other DNA sequences with the same CDR3. This sequence joins TRGV9 and TRGJP. TCRdb leaves out the J gene; it was filled in here by matching the DNA to germline. This CDR3 has 17 amino acids. The germline V gene has CDR1 GITISATS and CDR2 ISYDGTV (reference sequence). Losses at the gene ends were 3 bases for V and 4 bases for J; bases not matched to a gene: 6. Here the CDR3 reads CALWELRQELGKKIKVF. The CDR3 DNA reads as TGTGCCTTGTGGGAGCTACGTCAAGAGTTGGGCAAAAAAATCAAGGTATTT.

This clone came up many times. The TCRdb protein comes from a much larger clone and disagrees with this DNA's translation at residue 15, likely due to a read error; the protein given here is derived from the DNA. This rearrangement joins TRGV9 to TRGJP. The CDR3 extends over 17 amino acids. CDR1 and CDR2 (germline): GITISATS, ISYDGTV (reference sequence). The CDR3 reads CALWEEIQELGKKIRVF. CDR3 coding DNA: TGTGCCTTGTGGGAGGAGATACAAGAGTTGGGCAAAAAAATCAGGGTATTT.

There are a few counts of this clone. The protein in TCRdb stems from a much larger clone and differs at residue 5 from this DNA's translation, likely a read error; here the protein is translated from the DNA. The chain uses TRGV9 and TRGJ1 or TRGJ2. TCRdb is silent on the J gene; assignment here came from matching the DNA to germline. CDR1 GITISATS and CDR2 ISYDGTV come from the germline V gene (reference sequence). The CDR3 covers 15 residues. V was clipped by 5 bases and J by 3 bases; unmatched bases: 13. This CDR3 is CALWGYGVLYYKKLF. The CDR3 region has the DNA TGTGCCTTGTGGGGATATGGTGTGCTTTATTATAAGAAACTCTTT.

This clone was counted many times. The protein recorded in TCRdb matches a much larger clone and deviates from this DNA's translation at residue 8, suggesting a read error; the protein here is obtained by translating the DNA. The chain uses TRGV9 and TRGJP. Since TCRdb gives no J gene, matching the DNA to germline was used here to assign it. The V segment lost 0 bases and the J segment 11 bases; nucleotides outside the gene matches: 4. Germline CDR1 GITISATS, CDR2 ISYDGTV (reference sequence). The CDR3 sequence is 15 residues long. The CDR3 sequence: CALWEVLMGKKIKVF. CDR3 DNA sequence: TGTGCCTTGTGGGAGGTGCTAATGGGCAAAAAAATCAAGGTATTT.

This clone was picked up many times. The protein given by TCRdb reflects a much larger clone and differs at residue 11 from this DNA's translation, likely from a read error; the protein shown is the DNA's translation. The chain combines TRGV9 with TRGJP. There are 17 residues in the CDR3. Germline assignment: CDR1 GITISATS and CDR2 ISYDGTV (reference sequence). CDR3 sequence: CALWDQVRELSKKIKVF. For the CDR3, the DNA is TGTGCCTTGTGGGACCAGGTGCGAGAGTTGAGCAAAAAAATCAAGGTATTT.

As for this clone: This DNA's translation and the protein TCRdb lists, from a much larger clone, do not match at residue 5, likely due to a read error; the protein shown is translated from the DNA. The J gene is TRGJ1 or TRGJ2, the V gene TRGV4. This CDR3 spans 11 amino acids. J lost 10 bases, V lost 5 bases, and 8 bases had no gene match. Per the germline V gene, CDR1 is EGSTGY and CDR2 is YDSYTSSV. CDR3 loop: CATWVDKKKLF. DNA of the CDR3: TGTGCCACCTGGGTTGACAAAAAGAAACTCTTT.

This clone was seen only a few times. TCRdb assigns this DNA the protein of a much larger clone, which departs from its translation at residue 8; this likely reflects a read error, and the protein shown comes from translating the DNA. In nucleotides, the CDR3 is TGTGCCACCTGGGATGGTGGGATAATCAATTATTATAAGAAACTCTTT. This translates into CATWDGGIINYYKKLF. The chain uses TRGV4 and TRGJ1 or TRGJ2. Trimming at V came to 1 base and at J to 1 base, leaving 10 bases not matched to a gene. The germline gives CDR1 EGSTGY, CDR2 YDSYTSSV. CDR3 length: 16 residues.